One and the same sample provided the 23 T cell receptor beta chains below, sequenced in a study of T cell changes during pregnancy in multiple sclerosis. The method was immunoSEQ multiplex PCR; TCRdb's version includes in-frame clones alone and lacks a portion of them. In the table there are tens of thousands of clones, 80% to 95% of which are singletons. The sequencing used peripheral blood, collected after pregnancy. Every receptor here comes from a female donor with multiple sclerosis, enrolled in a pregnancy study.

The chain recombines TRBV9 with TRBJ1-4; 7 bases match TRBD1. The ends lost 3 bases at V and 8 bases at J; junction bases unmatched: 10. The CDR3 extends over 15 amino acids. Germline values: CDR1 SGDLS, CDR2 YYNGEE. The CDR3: CASSARQGGKEKLFF. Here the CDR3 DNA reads TGTGCCAGCAGCGCTCGACAGGGCGGGAAGGAAAAACTGTTTTTT.

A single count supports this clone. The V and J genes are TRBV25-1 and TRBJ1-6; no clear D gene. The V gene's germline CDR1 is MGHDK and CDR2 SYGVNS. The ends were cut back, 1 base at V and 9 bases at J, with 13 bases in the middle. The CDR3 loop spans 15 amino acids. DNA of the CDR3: TGTGCCAGCAGTGAATCTCCGGGAAGCGGTTCACCCCTCCACTTT. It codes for CASSESPGSGSPLHF. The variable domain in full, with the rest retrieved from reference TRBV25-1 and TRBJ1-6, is EADIYQTPRYLVIGTGKKITLECSQTMGHDKMYWYQQDPGMELHLIHYSYGVNSTEKGDLSSESTVSRIRTEHFPLTLESARPSHTSQYLCASSESPGSGSPLHFGNGTRLTVT.

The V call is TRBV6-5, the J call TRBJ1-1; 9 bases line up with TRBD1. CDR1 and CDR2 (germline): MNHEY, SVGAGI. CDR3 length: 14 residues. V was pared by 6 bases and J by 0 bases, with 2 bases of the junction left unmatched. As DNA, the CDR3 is TGTGCCAGCAGGGGGGACAGGGTGAACACTGAAGCTTTCTTT. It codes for CASRGDRVNTEAFF.

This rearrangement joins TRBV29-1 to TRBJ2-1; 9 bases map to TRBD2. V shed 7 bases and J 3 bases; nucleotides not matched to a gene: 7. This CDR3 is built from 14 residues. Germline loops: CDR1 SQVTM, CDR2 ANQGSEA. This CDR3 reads CSALKRGDYNEQFF. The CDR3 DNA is TGCAGCGCTTTAAAGCGGGGGGACTACAATGAGCAGTTCTTC.

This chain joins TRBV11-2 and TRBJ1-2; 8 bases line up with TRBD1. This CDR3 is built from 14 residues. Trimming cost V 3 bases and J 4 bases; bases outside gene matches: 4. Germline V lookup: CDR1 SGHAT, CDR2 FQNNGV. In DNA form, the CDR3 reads TGTGCCAGCAGCTTTAGCGACAGGGGCTATGGCTACACCTTC. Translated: CASSFSDRGYGYTF.

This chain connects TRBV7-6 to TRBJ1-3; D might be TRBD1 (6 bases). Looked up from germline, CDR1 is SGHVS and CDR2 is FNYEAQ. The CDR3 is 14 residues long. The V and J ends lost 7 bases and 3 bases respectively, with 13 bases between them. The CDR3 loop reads CASTSRGGGNTIYF. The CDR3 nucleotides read TGTGCCAGCACCTCTCGAGGGGGTGGAAACACCATATATTTT.

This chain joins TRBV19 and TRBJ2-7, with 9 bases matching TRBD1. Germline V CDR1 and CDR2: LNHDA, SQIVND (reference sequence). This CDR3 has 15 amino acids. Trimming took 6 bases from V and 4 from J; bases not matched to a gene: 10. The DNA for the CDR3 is TGTGCCAGTAGGACACGGGACAGGGAGGTTTACGAGCAGTACTTC. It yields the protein CASRTRDREVYEQYF.

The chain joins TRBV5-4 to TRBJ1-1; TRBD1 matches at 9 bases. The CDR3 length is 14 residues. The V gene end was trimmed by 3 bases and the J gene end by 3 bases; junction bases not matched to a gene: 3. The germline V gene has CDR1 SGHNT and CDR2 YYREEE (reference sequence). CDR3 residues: CASSSRDRDTEAFF. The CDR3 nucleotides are TGTGCCAGCAGCTCCCGGGACAGGGACACTGAAGCTTTCTTT.

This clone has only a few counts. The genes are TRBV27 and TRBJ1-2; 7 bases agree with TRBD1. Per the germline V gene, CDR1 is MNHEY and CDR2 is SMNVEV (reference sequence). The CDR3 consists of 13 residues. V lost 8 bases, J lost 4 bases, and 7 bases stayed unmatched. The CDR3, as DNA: TGTGCCAGCCAACAGGGGTTGGGCTATGGCTACACCTTC. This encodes CASQQGLGYGYTF.

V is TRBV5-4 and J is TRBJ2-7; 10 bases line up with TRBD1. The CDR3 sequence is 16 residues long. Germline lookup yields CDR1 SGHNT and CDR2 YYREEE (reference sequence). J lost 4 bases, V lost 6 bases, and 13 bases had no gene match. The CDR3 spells CASTSSLGQGFYEQYF. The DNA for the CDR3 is TGTGCCAGCACCTCCTCGTTGGGACAGGGGTTTTACGAGCAGTACTTC.

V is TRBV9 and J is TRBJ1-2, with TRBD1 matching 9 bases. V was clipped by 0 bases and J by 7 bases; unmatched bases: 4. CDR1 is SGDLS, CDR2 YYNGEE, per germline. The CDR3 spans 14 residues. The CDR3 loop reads CASSVDRGPGGYTF. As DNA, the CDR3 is TGTGCCAGCAGCGTAGACAGGGGGCCAGGTGGCTACACCTTC. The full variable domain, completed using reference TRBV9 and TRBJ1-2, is DSGVTQTPKHLITATGQRVTLRCSPRSGDLSVYWYQQSLDQGLQFLIQYYNGEERAKGNILERFSAQQFPDLHSELNLSSLELGDSALYFCASSVDRGPGGYTFGSGTRLTVV.

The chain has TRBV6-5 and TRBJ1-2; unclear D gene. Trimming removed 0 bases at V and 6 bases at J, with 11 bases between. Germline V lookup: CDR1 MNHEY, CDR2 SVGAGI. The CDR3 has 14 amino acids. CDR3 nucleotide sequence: TGTGCCAGCAGTTACTCCCCGGCCGGGGATGGCTACACCTTC. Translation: CASSYSPAGDGYTF.

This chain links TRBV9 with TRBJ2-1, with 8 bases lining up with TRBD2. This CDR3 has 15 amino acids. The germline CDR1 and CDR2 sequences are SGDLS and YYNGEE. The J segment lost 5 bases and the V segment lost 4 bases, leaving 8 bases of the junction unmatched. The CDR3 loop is CASSTLGTRNNEQFF. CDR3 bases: TGTGCCAGCAGCACCCTAGGGACTAGGAACAATGAGCAGTTCTTC.

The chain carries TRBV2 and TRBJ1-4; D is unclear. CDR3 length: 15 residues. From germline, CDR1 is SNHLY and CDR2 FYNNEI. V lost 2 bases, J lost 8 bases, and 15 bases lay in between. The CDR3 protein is CASSERMFPGEKLFF. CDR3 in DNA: TGTGCCAGCAGTGAACGGATGTTCCCCGGGGAAAAACTGTTTTTT.

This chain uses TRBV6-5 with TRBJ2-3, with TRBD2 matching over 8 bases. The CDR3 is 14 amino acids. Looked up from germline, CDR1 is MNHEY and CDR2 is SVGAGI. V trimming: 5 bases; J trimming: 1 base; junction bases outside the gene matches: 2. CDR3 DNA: TGTGCCAGCAGTGATAGCGGGGGCACAGATACGCAGTATTTT. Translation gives CASSDSGGTDTQYF.

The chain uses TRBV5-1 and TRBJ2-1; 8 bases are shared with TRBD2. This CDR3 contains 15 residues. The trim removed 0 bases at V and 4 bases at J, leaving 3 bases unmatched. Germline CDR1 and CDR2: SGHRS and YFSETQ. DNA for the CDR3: TGCGCCAGCAGCTTGGCGGGACTAGATTACAATGAGCAGTTCTTC. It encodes CASSLAGLDYNEQFF.

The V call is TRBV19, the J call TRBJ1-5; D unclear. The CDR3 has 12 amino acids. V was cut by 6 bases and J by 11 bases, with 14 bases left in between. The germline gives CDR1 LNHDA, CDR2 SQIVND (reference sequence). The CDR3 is CASRGRGVTQHF. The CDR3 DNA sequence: TGTGCCAGTAGAGGTCGCGGCGTCACCCAGCATTTT.

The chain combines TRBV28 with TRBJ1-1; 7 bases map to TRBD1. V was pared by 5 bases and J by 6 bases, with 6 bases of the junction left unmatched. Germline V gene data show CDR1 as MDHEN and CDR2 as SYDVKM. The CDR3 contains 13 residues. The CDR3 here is CASSETGRSEAFF. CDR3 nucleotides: TGTGCCAGCAGTGAGACAGGGCGCTCTGAAGCTTTCTTT.

CDR3 residues: CASSPNPPVGLNNSPLHF. The DNA of the CDR3 is TGTGCCAGCAGCCCCAATCCCCCGGTAGGACTTAATAATTCACCCCTCCACTTT. The chain employs TRBV7-6 and TRBJ1-6; D gene uncertain. Germline CDR1 and CDR2: SGHVS and FNYEAQ. This CDR3 is built from 18 residues. Trimming left V 5 bases short and J 5 bases short, with 22 bases between.

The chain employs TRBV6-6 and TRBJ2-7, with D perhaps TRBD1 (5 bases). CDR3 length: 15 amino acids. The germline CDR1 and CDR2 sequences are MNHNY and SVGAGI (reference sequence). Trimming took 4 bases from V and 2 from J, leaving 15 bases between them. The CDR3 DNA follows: TGTGCCAGCAGTTCCCAGACAGCCGTTGCCTACGAGCAGTACTTC. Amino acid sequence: CASSSQTAVAYEQYF.

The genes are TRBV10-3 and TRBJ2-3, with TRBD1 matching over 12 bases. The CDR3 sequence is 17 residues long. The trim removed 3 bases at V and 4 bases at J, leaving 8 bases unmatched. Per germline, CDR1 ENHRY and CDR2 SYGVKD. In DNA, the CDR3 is TGTGCCATCAGTGACGGGACAGGGGGCGCGTGGGCAGATACGCAGTATTTT. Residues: CAISDGTGGAWADTQYF.

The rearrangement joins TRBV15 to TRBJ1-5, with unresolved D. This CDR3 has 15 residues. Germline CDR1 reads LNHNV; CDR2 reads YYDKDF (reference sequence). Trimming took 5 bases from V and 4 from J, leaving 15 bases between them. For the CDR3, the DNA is TGTGCCACCAGCCGAAAAGGTAACAGTAATCAGCCCCAGCATTTT. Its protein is CATSRKGNSNQPQHF.

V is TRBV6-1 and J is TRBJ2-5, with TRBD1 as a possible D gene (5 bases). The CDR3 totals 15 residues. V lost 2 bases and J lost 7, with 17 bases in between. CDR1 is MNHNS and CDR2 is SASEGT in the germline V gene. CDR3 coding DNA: TGTGCCAGCAGTGAAAGCCAGGGCAGGGTTATGACCCAGTACTTC. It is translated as CASSESQGRVMTQYF.